This T cell receptor beta chain was found in a study of shared clonotypes between healthy human individuals. Study details: Sampling drew on donors who were a couple of women and a few men aged 18 to 49. Study results and limitations: Among the subsets, naive ones generally showed larger estimated richness than memory ones.

Genomic DNA of every subset was divided equally among multiple immunoSEQ plates. Original analysis: As immunoSEQ supplied junction-only sequences (without quality scores), filtering differed. Only in-frame clones appear in the TCRdb table, and some are missing; sequencing was by immunoSEQ multiplex PCR. V, J and clone size were drawn from that table, and D and trimming were deduced from the DNA. The table shows about a million clones, with approximately 80% occurring only once. With regard to this clone: Its target is not known.

This CDR3 contains 14 residues. Trimming at V came to 5 bases and at J to 1 base, leaving 2 bases not matched to a gene. Germline values: CDR1 SQVTM, CDR2 ANQGSEA. Sequencing was performed on memory CD4+ T cells from PBMCs. Subset noted: CD45RA-negative fraction. This TCR derives from a man aged 18 to 29 in good health. Some clones in this sample may be carry-over from other donors' samples. The rearrangement uses TRBV29-1 and TRBJ2-6; TRBD1 matches 7 bases. The CDR3 DNA sequence: TGCAGCGTTCCACAGGGGTCTGGGGCCAACGTCCTGACTTTC. As protein: CSVPQGSGANVLTF. The whole variable domain, remainder taken from reference TRBV29-1 and TRBJ2-6, is SAVISQKPSRDICQRGTSLTIQCQVDSQVTMMFWYRQQPGQSLTLIATANQGSEATYESGFVIDKFPISRPNLTFSTLTVSNMSPEDSSIYLCSVPQGSGANVLTFGAGSRLTVL.